This T cell receptor beta chain was found in a study of T cell repertoires in cytomegalovirus infection. From the reads, TCRdb called clonotypes with MiXCR, one entry per CDR3 protein. Among roughly 700,000 distinct CDR3 sequences, 33% were seen once, and the ten largest hold 15% to 20%. Germline CDR1 and CDR2: MNHNY and SVGAGI (reference sequence). Trimming at V came to 6 bases and at J to 2 bases, leaving 10 bases not matched to a gene. The CDR3 loop spans 17 amino acids. With respect to this clonotype: The antigen is undetermined.

This receptor was identified in a human donor in good health (CMV status not recorded). Some clones in this sample may be carry-over from other donors' samples. The sequenced sample was cultured PBMCs, obtained from culture after CMV antigen stimulation. This chain uses TRBV6-6 with TRBJ1-3; 10 bases match TRBD1. CDR3 loop: CASSIRQGAVAGNTIYF. CDR3 DNA: TGTGCCAGCAGCATCCGACAGGGGGCCGTGGCTGGAAACACCATATATTTT.